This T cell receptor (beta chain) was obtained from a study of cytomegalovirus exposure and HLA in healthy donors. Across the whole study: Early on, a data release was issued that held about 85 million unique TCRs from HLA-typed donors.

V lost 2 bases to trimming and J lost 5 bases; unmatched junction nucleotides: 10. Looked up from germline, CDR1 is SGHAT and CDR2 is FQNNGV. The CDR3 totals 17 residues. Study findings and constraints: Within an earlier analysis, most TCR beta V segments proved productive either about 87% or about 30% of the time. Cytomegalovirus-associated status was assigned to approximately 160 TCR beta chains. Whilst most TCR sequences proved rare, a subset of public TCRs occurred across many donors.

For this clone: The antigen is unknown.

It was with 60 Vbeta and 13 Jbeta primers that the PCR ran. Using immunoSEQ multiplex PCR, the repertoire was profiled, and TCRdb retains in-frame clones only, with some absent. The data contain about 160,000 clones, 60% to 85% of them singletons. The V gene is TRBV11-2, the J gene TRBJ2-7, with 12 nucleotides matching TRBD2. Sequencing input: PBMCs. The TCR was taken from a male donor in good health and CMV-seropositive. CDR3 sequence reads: CASSLLVLAGGPNEQYF. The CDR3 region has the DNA TGTGCCAGCAGCTTATTGGTCCTAGCGGGGGGGCCCAACGAGCAGTACTTC.